This TCR beta chain appears in the sequencing data of a study of T cell responses to AZD1222 COVID-19 vaccine. Study conclusions and caveats: A reported finding is that nearly half of spike-specific TCRs target unmutated variant regions. Vaccine-associated CD4 TCRs ranged over spike, dominating at 160-218 and 743-854. Seropositive status at baseline applied to only a handful of AZD1222 recipients.

The ends were cut back, 5 bases at V and 1 base at J, with 9 bases in the middle. In germline, CDR1 is SGHAT, CDR2 FQDESV (reference sequence). The CDR3 consists of 15 residues. As regards this clone: Its cognate antigen is unknown.

Measured with immunoSEQ multiplex PCR; TCRdb has only the in-frame clones, and not every one. The top ten hold about 9.1% of the sample, which has fewer than 80,000 clones, approximately 88% seen once. The input for sequencing was peripheral blood, taken 28 days after the second dose of the MenACWY control vaccine. The chain employs TRBV11-1 and TRBJ2-6, with D possibly matching TRBD1 (5 bases). This TCR derives from an adult who received the MenACWY meningococcal vaccine as a control. The CDR3 DNA reads TGTGCCAGCAGCCCCGGACATTCTGGGGCCAACGTCCTGACTTTC. Amino acids: CASSPGHSGANVLTF.